Listed here are 22 T cell receptor beta chains from one sample, sequenced in a study of beta chain features in type 1 diabetes (dated by TCRdb to the late 2010s). Libraries were built with the immunoSEQ multiplex PCR assay. The entire amount of isolated RNA was reverse transcribed using the High Capacity cDNA Reverse Transcription Kit, so the sequenced TCRB transcripts were expressed ones. Held by TCRdb, this immuneACCESS table contains in-frame sequences only and omits some clones. Under half of the omission traces to an unresolved V gene where checked; the cause of the rest is unknown. The table for this sample lists 390,000 or so clones; roughly 14% of them were counted only once. 0.035% to 0.045% of the sample rests with the top ten. The sequenced sample consisted of naive CD4+ T cells from blood. The sample's cell subset or site, from its label and the paper: true naive CD4+ T cells. The receptors come from a man aged 25-45 years in good health.

This clone was observed a few times. The J gene is TRBJ2-7, the V gene TRBV5-6; tentative D call: TRBD2 (6 bases). The CDR3 is made up of 14 amino acids. Germline CDR1 is SGHDT and CDR2 is YYEEEE. Trimming left V 4 bases short and J 1 base short, with 12 bases between. CDR3 coding DNA: TGTGCCAGCAGCCCCCTAGCGCGGTCCTACGAGCAGTACGTC. Translating it yields CASSPLARSYEQYV.

The rearrangement uses TRBV5-1 and TRBJ1-6; 8 nucleotides agree with TRBD1. The CDR3 has 14 residues. In germline, CDR1 is SGHRS, CDR2 YFSETQ. The trim removed 4 bases at V and 10 bases at J, leaving 7 bases unmatched. This CDR3 is CASSADRGFSPLHF. CDR3 sequence (DNA): TGCGCCAGCAGCGCTGACAGGGGATTCTCACCCCTCCACTTT.

The gene calls are TRBV9 and TRBJ1-4, with 8 positions matching TRBD1. V shed 4 bases, J shed 8 bases, and the junction held 7 bases outside the gene matches. The V gene's germline CDR1 is SGDLS and CDR2 YYNGEE. This CDR3 is 14 amino acids long. CDR3 nucleotides: TGTGCCAGCAGCCCCCCCGACAGGGGAGAAAAACTGTTTTTT. Amino acids: CASSPPDRGEKLFF.

The V call is TRBV4-3, the J call TRBJ2-1; 11 positions agree with TRBD2. In germline, CDR1 is LGHNA, CDR2 YSLEER. Trimming at V came to 0 bases and at J to 4 bases, leaving 8 bases not matched to a gene. The CDR3 loop spans 18 amino acids. The CDR3: CASSQELTSGRLYNEQFF. The CDR3 DNA is TGCGCCAGCAGCCAAGAGTTAACTAGCGGGAGATTGTACAATGAGCAGTTCTTC.

The rearrangement joins TRBV7-9 to TRBJ1-4, with D uncertain. Germline CDR1 and CDR2: SEHNR and FQNEAQ (reference sequence). The germline V and J ends were trimmed by 0 bases and 2 bases, with 7 bases remaining between them. The CDR3 has 15 residues. The CDR3: CASSLAGTTNEKLFF. The CDR3 DNA follows: TGTGCCAGCAGCTTAGCGGGAACCACTAATGAAAAACTGTTTTTT.

The chain joins TRBV4-3 to TRBJ1-2; D is uncertain. CDR1 and CDR2 from the germline V gene are LGHNA and YSLEER. The CDR3 runs to 14 residues. Trimming removed 2 bases at V and 5 bases at J, with 12 bases between. The CDR3 DNA follows: TGCGCCAGCAGCCAACGAACGAGGGATTATGGCTACACCTTC. Translating gives CASSQRTRDYGYTF.

The table lists this clone with many counts. Here the CDR3 DNA reads TGCGCCAGCAGCCAAGTGGGGAATACGCAGTATTTT. Its translation: CASSQVGNTQYF. The chain uses TRBV4-3 and TRBJ2-3; D ambiguous. Trimming pared 1 base from V and 7 bases from J, leaving 6 bases between. CDR3 length: 12 residues. Germline V gene lookup returns CDR1 LGHNA and CDR2 YSLEER.

The chain has TRBV30 and TRBJ1-1; D gene ambiguous. CDR1 is GTSNPN, CDR2 SVGIG, per germline (reference sequence). Trimming took off 4 bases at V and 0 bases at J, with 9 bases between the two ends. The CDR3 sequence is 13 residues long. The chain's CDR3 is CAWTEGMNTEAFF. The CDR3 bases are TGTGCCTGGACCGAGGGCATGAACACTGAAGCTTTCTTT.

This clone was recorded a few times. The chain couples TRBV29-1 to TRBJ2-2; 9 bases match TRBD1. The germline gives CDR1 SQVTM, CDR2 ANQGSEA. V dropped 5 bases and J dropped 5; count of bases not matched to a gene: 6. The CDR3 length is 14 residues. CDR3 protein: CSVRRDRDTGELFF. In DNA form, the CDR3 reads TGCAGCGTTCGCCGGGACAGGGATACCGGGGAGCTGTTTTTT.

About this clone itself: This sample includes further DNA sequences coding for the same CDR3. The chain employs TRBV7-6 and TRBJ2-3; the match to TRBD2 covers 10 bases. After removal of 4 bases from V and 1 base from J, the junction contained 2 bases not matched to a gene. CDR1 SGHVS and CDR2 FNYEAQ come from the germline V gene. The CDR3 extends over 15 amino acids. CDR3 DNA sequence: TGTGCCAGCAGCTCGCTAGCGGGAGGCACAGATACGCAGTATTTT. Residues: CASSSLAGGTDTQYF.

V usage is TRBV7-9 and J usage is TRBJ2-1; 10 bases agree with TRBD1. CDR1 and CDR2 (germline): SEHNR, FQNEAQ (reference sequence). The CDR3 runs 16 residues. After removal of 9 bases from V and 6 bases from J, the junction contained 14 bases not matched to a gene. The chain's CDR3 is CASAPLGQGLGNEQFF. CDR3 nucleotide sequence: TGTGCCAGTGCTCCCTTGGGACAGGGGTTGGGCAATGAGCAGTTCTTC.

This chain uses TRBV15 with TRBJ2-7; 8 nucleotides match TRBD1. Per germline, CDR1 LNHNV and CDR2 YYDKDF (reference sequence). V trimming: 3 bases; J trimming: 2 bases; junction bases outside the gene matches: 3. The CDR3 sequence is 14 residues long. CDR3 loop: CATSRTGVPYEQYF. CDR3 coding DNA: TGTGCCACCAGCAGGACAGGGGTTCCCTACGAGCAGTACTTC.

This clone was recorded a few times. The chain carries TRBV18 and TRBJ2-5; D remains unclear. The CDR3 extends over 15 amino acids. The V end was cut by 6 bases, the J end by 5 bases, with 19 bases between. Germline CDR1 and CDR2: KGHSH and LQKENI. The CDR3 bases are TGTGCCAGCTCCCGGTTGGTGACGCCTTCGGAGACCCAGTACTTC. Its translation is CASSRLVTPSETQYF.

The sample holds a few counts of this clone. The V and J genes are TRBV18 and TRBJ2-4, with D unclear. V was shortened by 2 bases and J by 0 bases, with 5 bases between the two germline ends. This CDR3 contains 14 residues. Germline V lookup: CDR1 KGHSH, CDR2 LQKENI. CDR3 DNA: TGTGCCAGCTCACCAAGCTCAGCCAAAAACATTCAGTACTTC. It yields the protein CASSPSSAKNIQYF.

This clone was seen more than once but under ten times. This chain uses TRBV18 with TRBJ2-5; D call uncertain. Germline V gene lookup returns CDR1 KGHSH and CDR2 LQKENI. V was shortened by 2 bases and J by 4 bases, with 8 bases between the two germline ends. This CDR3 contains 13 residues. In nucleotides, the CDR3 is TGTGCCAGCTCACCAAATCCGGGAGAGACCCAGTACTTC. Encoded protein: CASSPNPGETQYF.

The table lists this clone with a few counts. CDR3 nucleotide sequence: TGTGCCAGCAGCATCCTAGTATCTACAGATACGCAGTATTTT. Translating it yields CASSILVSTDTQYF. The rearrangement joins TRBV14 to TRBJ2-3, with D hard to call. Between the trimmed V and J ends, which lost 5 bases and 3 bases, there was a span of 12 bases. This CDR3 spans 14 amino acids. The germline CDR1 and CDR2 sequences are SGHDN and FVKESK.

This chain links TRBV5-1 with TRBJ1-2; no firm D call. CDR1 SGHRS and CDR2 YFSETQ come from the germline V gene. Trimming removed 0 bases from V and 6 bases from J, with 6 bases in between. The CDR3 is 12 residues long. The CDR3 sequence is CASSLDQDGYTF. The DNA for the CDR3 is TGCGCCAGCAGCTTGGATCAGGATGGCTACACCTTC.

The chain is built from TRBV29-1 and TRBJ2-7; TRBD2 agrees at 7 bases. Trimming cost V 7 bases and J 6 bases; bases outside gene matches: 15. Germline CDR1 SQVTM, CDR2 ANQGSEA. The CDR3 covers 14 residues. The DNA for the CDR3 is TGCAGCGAAACCGGGACTATCGACCGAGGCGAGCAGTACGTC. This codes for CSETGTIDRGEQYV.

In its sample, this clone was seen a few times. The V call is TRBV14, the J call TRBJ1-6; D possibly corresponds to TRBD1 (5 bases). This CDR3 spans 16 amino acids. Germline values: CDR1 SGHDN, CDR2 FVKESK. The V gene lost 1 base and the J gene lost 6 bases, with 13 bases spanning the gap. The CDR3 sequence is CASSQVVWGLNSPLHF. CDR3 sequence (DNA): TGTGCCAGCAGCCAAGTTGTCTGGGGCCTTAATTCACCCCTCCACTTT.

The rearrangement joins TRBV12-5 to TRBJ1-2; D ambiguous. Germline CDR1 LGHNT, CDR2 FRNRAP. Trimming removed 2 bases from V and 8 bases from J, with 12 bases in between. The CDR3 contains 13 residues. The CDR3, as DNA: TGTGCTAGTGGTTTGATCCCTCCCGGCGGCTACACCTTC. This translates into CASGLIPPGGYTF.

The V gene is TRBV4-3, the J gene TRBJ2-1, with 13 bases lining up with TRBD2. The CDR3 length is 14 residues. CDR1 LGHNA and CDR2 YSLEER come from the germline V gene. The trim removed 8 bases at V and 10 bases at J, leaving 8 bases unmatched. CDR3 DNA sequence: TGCGCCAGCGGTACTAGCGGGGGGGCTACGGAGCAGTTCTTC. This sequence encodes CASGTSGGATEQFF.

This chain links TRBV7-9 with TRBJ2-3, with 7 bases lining up with TRBD2. CDR1 is SEHNR and CDR2 is FQNEAQ in the germline V gene (reference sequence). The CDR3 totals 14 residues. V was pared by 5 bases and J by 4 bases, with 6 bases of the junction left unmatched. The CDR3 region is CASSPSGSPDTQYF. The CDR3 DNA follows: TGTGCCAGCAGCCCTAGCGGATCCCCAGATACGCAGTATTTT.